This T cell receptor (beta chain) was obtained from a study of blood T cells in healthy people across ages. With a J-beta primer mix and a sample-barcoded 5' primer, a second PCR ran about 7 to 12 cycles. TCRdb reprocessed the 5' RACE reads via MiXCR and lists one record per CDR3 protein. The sample lists around 800,000 distinct CDR3 sequences; under 80% were seen once. The CDR3 sequence is 19 residues long. CDR1 and CDR2 (germline): DFQATT, SNEGSKA (reference sequence). V dropped 0 bases and J dropped 4; count of bases not matched to a gene: 14. The sample, about 10 milliliters of peripheral blood, was drawn from each donor. On this clonotype: No antigen is known for it.

Study conclusions and caveats: Per-million-T-cell TCR beta diversity fell roughly linearly with age. There were more naive CD4+ cells and higher diversity in long-lived donors than in aged donors.

The V gene is TRBV20-1, the J gene TRBJ2-1; the match to TRBD2 covers 11 bases. Sequenced sample: blood. This receptor was obtained from a man aged 25 to 45 in good health. CDR3 protein: CSARDYGVGLAGGYNEQFF. CDR3 nucleotides: TGCAGTGCTAGAGATTACGGTGTTGGGCTAGCGGGGGGTTACAATGAGCAGTTCTTC.